The 6 T cell receptor beta chains presented below share a single source sample, sequenced in a study of long-term antiretroviral therapy in people with HIV. Samples were assayed with immunoSEQ v3.0 at survey level. Sequencing used immunoSEQ multiplex PCR; TCRdb keeps in-frame clones, though not all of them. This table holds more than 15,000 clones, roughly 94% found once. This material consisted of unsorted PBMCs, taken nearly 6.5 years after starting antiretroviral therapy. Receptors originate from a woman between 45 and 65 years old with HIV.

The CDR3 DNA follows: TGTGCCAGTCCAAATAGGGGCACCGGGGAGCTGTTTTTT. Amino acids: CASPNRGTGELFF. The chain employs TRBV6-5 and TRBJ2-2; a weak D match, TRBD1 (5 bases). This CDR3 comprises 13 residues. The V gene lost 9 bases and the J gene lost 4 bases, with 12 bases spanning the gap. The germline V gene has CDR1 MNHEY and CDR2 SVGAGI.

This chain connects TRBV7-2 to TRBJ2-7, with D perhaps matching TRBD1 (5 bases). The CDR3 contains 13 residues. Germline values: CDR1 SGHTA, CDR2 FQGNSA. V dropped 1 base and J dropped 5 bases, with 9 bases sitting between them. In nucleotides, the CDR3 is TGTGCCAGCAGCTTAGGCCCAGGGAACGAGCAGTACTTC. Its translation: CASSLGPGNEQYF.

This clone was observed a single time. V usage is TRBV29-1 and J usage is TRBJ2-3; 12 bases fit TRBD2. V trimming: 4 bases; J trimming: 1 base; junction bases outside the gene matches: 6. The CDR3 loop spans 16 amino acids. CDR1 SQVTM and CDR2 ANQGSEA come from the germline V gene. This CDR3 is CSVAPSGRGGTDTQYF. The DNA for the CDR3 is TGCAGCGTTGCCCCTAGCGGGAGGGGTGGCACAGATACGCAGTATTTT.

This chain uses TRBV11-1 with TRBJ2-7; D possibly matches TRBD1 or TRBD2 (5 bases each). The length of the CDR3 is 12 residues. Germline V gives CDR1 SGHAT, CDR2 FQDESV (reference sequence). V was pared by 10 bases and J by 1 base, with 11 bases between. The CDR3 here is CATEGSSYEQYF. In DNA form, the CDR3 reads TGTGCCACAGAGGGGTCGTCCTACGAGCAGTACTTC.

This clone was seen just once. The rearrangement uses TRBV5-6 and TRBJ1-6; D not resolved. CDR1 is SGHDT, CDR2 YYEEEE, per germline. The CDR3 contains 12 residues. The V and J ends lost 4 bases and 5 bases respectively, with 4 bases between them. The DNA of the CDR3 is TGTGCCAGCAGCCCCCATAATTCACCCCTCCACTTT. As protein: CASSPHNSPLHF.

The chain uses TRBV5-1 and TRBJ2-5; 7 bases agree with TRBD2. From germline, CDR1 is SGHRS and CDR2 YFSETQ. V shed 5 bases and J 4 bases; nucleotides not matched to a gene: 11. This CDR3 region has 15 residues. CDR3: CASRNGGGSTETQYF. The CDR3 DNA follows: TGCGCCAGCAGAAATGGTGGCGGGAGTACAGAGACCCAGTACTTC.